Below, 26 T cell receptor beta chains from the same sample are listed, as sequenced in a study of T cells after yellow fever vaccination. MiXCR, applied by TCRdb to the 5' RACE reads, yields one record per CDR3 protein. The repertoire holds some 560,000 distinct CDR3 sequences, with about 17% as singletons. The sequences come from PBMCs, collected 5 to 6 days after the first yellow fever vaccination. These TCRs come from a man aged 18 to 35 who received the YFV17D yellow fever vaccine.

The chain links TRBV24-1 to TRBJ2-4; possibly TRBD2 for D (6 bases). With 4 bases removed from V and 1 base from J, the gap between germline ends came to 10 bases. CDR3 length: 15 residues. Germline loops: CDR1 KGHDR, CDR2 SFDVKD. The CDR3 loop is CATSEGGLAKNIQYF. CDR3 DNA: TGTGCCACCAGTGAGGGAGGTTTGGCCAAAAACATTCAGTACTTC.

This clonotype was seen only a few times. The rearrangement uses TRBV4-3 and TRBJ1-3; tentative D call: TRBD1 (5 bases). V was cut by 0 bases and J by 2 bases, with 8 bases left in between. The CDR3 loop spans 15 amino acids. Germline V CDR1 and CDR2: LGHNA, YSLEER. CDR3 region: CASSQDPTAGNTIYF. CDR3 nucleotide sequence: TGCGCCAGCAGCCAAGATCCGACAGCTGGAAACACCATATATTTT.

The chain links TRBV9 to TRBJ2-3; 9 bases fit TRBD2. The V and J ends lost 3 bases and 11 bases, in that order; junction bases with no gene match: 13. The V gene's germline CDR1 is SGDLS and CDR2 YYNGEE. The CDR3 spans 15 residues. The CDR3 DNA follows: TGTGCCAGCAGCGGGCGGGGGGGGGCCTTAAGGGAGCAGTATTTT. Protein product: CASSGRGGALREQYF.

This clonotype occurred a few times. This rearrangement joins TRBV5-5 to TRBJ1-2; D is ambiguous. The germline V and J ends were trimmed by 4 bases and 8 bases, with 21 bases remaining between them. CDR3 length equals 15 residues. Per germline, CDR1 SGHKS and CDR2 YYEKEE (reference sequence). The CDR3 sequence: CASSRGWQFGDGYTF. The DNA for the CDR3 is TGTGCCAGCAGCCGAGGTTGGCAGTTCGGTGACGGCTACACCTTC. The complete variable domain, with remaining parts taken from reference TRBV5-5 and TRBJ1-2, reads DAGVTQSPTHLIKTRGQQVTLRCSPISGHKSVSWYQQVLGQGPQFIFQYYEKEERGRGNFPDRFSARQFPNYSSELNVNALLLGDSALYLCASSRGWQFGDGYTFGSGTRLTVV.

This clonotype was seen only a few times. The chain has TRBV3-1 and TRBJ2-1; 10 positions agree with TRBD2. Germline-derived CDR1 and CDR2 are LGHDT and YNNKEL (reference sequence). This CDR3 contains 14 residues. The ends lost 4 bases at V and 9 bases at J; junction bases unmatched: 6. The CDR3 here is CASSRSGGASEQFF. The CDR3 DNA sequence: TGTGCCAGCAGCCGGAGCGGGGGGGCCAGTGAGCAGTTCTTC.

The chain is built from TRBV4-1 and TRBJ1-2; D gene unclear. The CDR3 spans 17 residues. CDR1 and CDR2 (germline): MGHRA, YSYEKL. Trimming pared 0 bases from V and 3 bases from J, leaving 17 bases between. The CDR3 protein is CASSQDNRNAYHYGYTF. For the CDR3, the DNA is TGCGCCAGCAGCCAAGATAATCGGAACGCGTACCACTATGGCTACACCTTC.

This rearrangement joins TRBV4-1 to TRBJ2-1, with D tentatively TRBD2 (6 bases). V was shortened by 6 bases and J by 6 bases, with 9 bases between the two germline ends. The CDR3 has 12 amino acids. CDR1 and CDR2 (germline): MGHRA, YSYEKL. CDR3 bases: TGCGCCAGCAGATCGGGGGTCAATGAGCAGTTCTTC. Its protein is CASRSGVNEQFF.

The chain carries TRBV6-5 and TRBJ2-5; possibly TRBD1 or TRBD2 for D (5 bases each). V was clipped by 7 bases and J by 0 bases, with 12 bases between them. The CDR3 extends over 14 amino acids. Germline V gene data show CDR1 as MNHEY and CDR2 as SVGAGI. The CDR3 region is CASIFWGYQETQYF. The CDR3 nucleotides are TGTGCCAGCATTTTCTGGGGGTACCAAGAGACCCAGTACTTC.

This clonotype was seen more than once but under ten times. The CDR3 spells CSAARDTVVWNTIYF. The CDR3 coding sequence is TGCAGTGCTGCCCGGGACACTGTTGTTTGGAACACCATATATTTT. The chain has TRBV20-1 and TRBJ1-3, with a possible D match to TRBD1 (6 bases). Trimming removed 5 bases at V and 7 bases at J, with 21 bases between. There are 15 residues in the CDR3. Germline V gene sequence: CDR1 DFQATT, CDR2 SNEGSKA (reference sequence).

The rearrangement joins TRBV12-3 or TRBV12-4 to TRBJ2-5; D is unresolved. The CDR3 runs to 13 residues. Trimming removed 5 bases at V and 4 bases at J, with 11 bases between. The CDR3 bases are TGTGCCAGCAGTCCCGCCTGGGGAGAGACCCAGTACTTC. It yields the protein CASSPAWGETQYF.

This clonotype was recorded a few times. V is TRBV11-2 and J is TRBJ2-3; D gene unclear. Per the germline V gene, CDR1 is SGHAT and CDR2 is FQNNGV. V was clipped by 5 bases and J by 0 bases, with 12 bases between them. The CDR3 loop spans 15 amino acids. CDR3 coding DNA: TGTGCCAGCAGCGCGTCAAGGTTTAGCACAGATACGCAGTATTTT. Encoded protein: CASSASRFSTDTQYF.

This clonotype was detected only a few times. The rearrangement uses TRBV5-1 and TRBJ1-6; 7 bases are a match to TRBD1. The CDR3 is made up of 14 amino acids. Looked up from germline, CDR1 is SGHRS and CDR2 is YFSETQ. With 4 bases clipped from V and 6 bases from J, the junction kept 4 bases outside the gene matches. In DNA, the CDR3 is TGCGCCAGCAGCCAGGGGACAGCTAATTCACCCCTCCACTTT. Its protein is CASSQGTANSPLHF.

Notes on this clonotype: One end of the junction varies from germline; a read error may be responsible. The chain is built from TRBV20-1 and TRBJ2-5; TRBD1 aligns across 8 bases. The CDR3 is made up of 12 amino acids. CDR1 is DFQATT, CDR2 SNEGSKA, per germline (reference sequence). The CDR3 DNA sequence: TGCAGTGCCAAACAGGGGGGAGAGATCCAGTACTTC. It codes for CSAKQGGEIQYF.

This clonotype was observed a handful of times. The chain couples TRBV20-1 to TRBJ1-6; no definite D call. V dropped 3 bases and J dropped 5 bases, with 14 bases sitting between them. Per the germline V gene, CDR1 is DFQATT and CDR2 is SNEGSKA (reference sequence). This CDR3 is 15 amino acids long. The CDR3 coding sequence is TGCAGTGCTAGCGGGGTACCCCGCCATAATTCACCCCTCCACTTT. It specifies CSASGVPRHNSPLHF.

This chain links TRBV11-2 with TRBJ2-1; D might be TRBD1 (5 bases). Germline V gene data show CDR1 as SGHAT and CDR2 as FQNNGV. This CDR3 has 12 amino acids. The V end lost 2 bases, the J end lost 14 bases, and 13 bases lay between the germline ends. CDR3 residues: CASSLTGRVEFF. CDR3 nucleotide sequence: TGTGCCAGCAGCTTAACAGGACGGGTAGAGTTCTTC.

This clonotype was seen more than once but under ten times. The gene calls are TRBV7-2 and TRBJ2-1; 8 bases agree with TRBD1. The CDR3 extends over 14 amino acids. The ends lost 4 bases at V and 5 bases at J; junction bases unmatched: 4. The germline CDR1 and CDR2 sequences are SGHTA and FQGNSA. CDR3 DNA: TGTGCCAGCAGCTCCGGACAGGGAAACAATGAGCAGTTCTTC. Residues: CASSSGQGNNEQFF.

A few counts support this clonotype. The V call is TRBV4-1, the J call TRBJ1-4; 8 nucleotides match TRBD1. Trimming at V came to 3 bases and at J to 7 bases, leaving 7 bases not matched to a gene. Germline-derived CDR1 and CDR2 are MGHRA and YSYEKL. CDR3 size: 15 residues. CDR3 protein: CASSQGQARLEKLFF. The CDR3 DNA reads TGCGCCAGCAGCCAGGGACAGGCGCGTCTTGAAAAACTGTTTTTT.

The chain uses TRBV7-9 and TRBJ2-7, with a weak D call TRBD1 (5 bases). From germline, CDR1 is SEHNR and CDR2 FQNEAQ (reference sequence). The CDR3 sequence is 13 residues long. The V gene lost 4 bases and the J gene lost 1 base, with 8 bases spanning the gap. The CDR3 bases are TGTGCCAGCAGCTCCAGGGTTTCCTACGAGCAGTACTTC. This encodes CASSSRVSYEQYF.

In regard to this clonotype: One end of the junction does not line up with germline, which may come from a read error. This chain uses TRBV15 with TRBJ2-7; 8 nucleotides agree with TRBD1. The CDR3 loop spans 16 amino acids. Per germline, CDR1 LNHNV and CDR2 YYDKDF (reference sequence). CDR3 loop: CATSGEPGQASYEQYF. In DNA, the CDR3 is TGTGCCACCAGCGGAGAACCGGGACAGGCCTCCTACGAGCAGTACTTC.

V usage is TRBV7-8 and J usage is TRBJ1-1, with unresolved D. Germline assignment: CDR1 SGHVS and CDR2 FQNEAQ. The length of the CDR3 is 12 residues. Trimming stripped 9 bases from V and 0 bases from J, with 8 bases between. CDR3 region: CASGILNTEAFF. DNA for the CDR3: TGTGCCAGTGGCATCCTGAACACTGAAGCTTTCTTT. The full variable domain, completed using reference TRBV7-8 and TRBJ1-1, is GAGVSQSPRYKVAKRGQDVALRCDPISGHVSLFWYQQALGQGPEFLTYFQNEAQLDKSGLPSDRFFAERPEGSVSTLKIQRTQQEDSAVYLCASGILNTEAFFGQGTRLTVV.

This sequence joins TRBV7-9 and TRBJ2-2; D is uncertain. The CDR3 has 14 residues. Germline-derived CDR1 and CDR2 are SEHNR and FQNEAQ (reference sequence). V lost 2 bases and J lost 3, with 7 bases in between. In DNA form, the CDR3 reads TGTGCCAGCAGCTTAATTGGAGACACCGGGGAGCTGTTTTTT. It encodes CASSLIGDTGELFF.

The chain recombines TRBV7-2 with TRBJ2-7; D is perhaps TRBD1 (6 bases). CDR1 SGHTA and CDR2 FQGNSA come from the germline V gene. This CDR3 region has 13 residues. Trimming cost V 3 bases and J 6 bases, with 12 bases left between them. In DNA, the CDR3 is TGTGCCAGCAGCTTGGCACAGGGAGCCGAGCAGTACTTC. As protein: CASSLAQGAEQYF.

This chain connects TRBV19 to TRBJ1-1; D is unresolved. The germline V gene encodes CDR1 LNHDA and CDR2 SQIVND (reference sequence). Trimming took 9 bases from V and 6 from J, leaving 23 bases between them. The CDR3 is 15 amino acids. The DNA for the CDR3 is TGTGCCAGCAAATCGGTTGAGGTAATAGGGTCTGAAGCTTTCTTT. Translation gives CASKSVEVIGSEAFF.

This clonotype was observed a few times. This chain links TRBV7-3 with TRBJ1-2; 7 bases line up with TRBD1. Germline V gene data show CDR1 as SGHTA and CDR2 as FQGTGA. The trim removed 5 bases at V and 5 bases at J, leaving 5 bases unmatched. This CDR3 has 13 residues. CDR3 loop: CASSRGTAYGYTF. For the CDR3, the DNA is TGTGCCAGCAGCCGAGGGACAGCTTATGGCTACACCTTC.

The table lists this clonotype with a few counts. The chain joins TRBV20-1 to TRBJ2-5, with TRBD2 as a possible D gene (5 bases). The CDR3 extends over 11 amino acids. Germline lookup yields CDR1 DFQATT and CDR2 SNEGSKA (reference sequence). V shed 6 bases and J shed 1 base, with 6 bases lying between them. The DNA of the CDR3 is TGCAGTGCGACTACCCAAGAGACCCAGTACTTC. Residues: CSATTQETQYF.

The chain recombines TRBV12-3 or TRBV12-4 with TRBJ1-5, with D possibly being TRBD1 (6 bases). The CDR3 contains 13 residues. The V gene lost 7 bases and the J gene lost 0 bases, with 7 bases spanning the gap. The CDR3 reads CASTGDSNQPQHF. CDR3 coding DNA: TGTGCCAGCACAGGGGATAGCAATCAGCCCCAGCATTTT.